The entry below describes one TCR beta chain. Original processing notes: It was from reference gene primer amplification that nucleated cell counts were estimated. Data came from immunoSEQ multiplex PCR; TCRdb stores just in-frame clones and leaves some out. V, J and clone size are those of that table, while D and trimming were read from the DNA. The sample records about 320,000 clones, 80% to 90% being singletons. V lost 0 bases to trimming and J lost 3 bases; unmatched junction nucleotides: 6. The CDR3 sequence is 16 residues long. Per germline, CDR1 SGHTA and CDR2 FQGNSA. Participants, 18 to 89 years old, spanned under 25 US areas. Recovered participants had two consecutive negative NP/OP PCR tests, healthcare professional clearance, or symptom resolution. The data belong to a study of blood T cell repertoires in COVID-19. Study overall: Sample material is recorded as cDNA or gDNA derived from T cells, B-cell-depleted T cells, or PBMCs.

V usage is TRBV7-2 and J usage is TRBJ1-2; 8 bases fit TRBD1. The specimen sequenced was PBMCs or T cells enriched from blood (not recorded which). The source of this sequence is a man younger than 45 who had recovered from COVID-19. DNA of the CDR3: TGTGCCAGCAGCTTAGCCGGCAGGGGGCGCGACTATGGCTACACCTTC. Residues: CASSLAGRGRDYGYTF.